These T cell receptor beta chains were read from a single sample in a study of blood T cell repertoires in COVID-19. The data were produced by immunoSEQ multiplex PCR, yet TCRdb's version contains in-frame clones alone and is incomplete. The repertoire holds 160,000 or so clones, around 90% seen once, with approximately 3% in the top ten. Source material: peripheral blood. The receptor source for this set is a man aged 55 to 70 with acute or convalescent COVID-19. Each CDR3 is given with its conserved first and last residue. A D gene is named only where the DNA matches it firmly. Part of the rows lack a size; the others show once, few, many or a class for expanded clones.

d_call	clone_size	v_call	j_call	cdr3_aa	cdr3_nt
NA	NA	TRBV18	TRBJ2-7	CASSLLGDGEQYF	TGTGCCAGCTCACTCCTCGGGGATGGAGAGCAGTACTTC
NA	NA	TRBV6-5	TRBJ2-7	CASSYMGAGSYEQYF	TGTGCCAGCAGTTACATGGGGGCTGGCTCCTACGAGCAGTACTTC
NA	NA	TRBV7-2	TRBJ1-5	CASSLGVGQPQHF	TGTGCCAGCAGCTTAGGCGTTGGTCAGCCCCAGCATTTT
NA	NA	TRBV2	TRBJ1-4	CASSGLAGRSEKLFF	TGTGCCAGCAGCGGATTGGCGGGGCGGAGTGAAAAACTGTTTTTT
NA	NA	TRBV7-9	TRBJ2-1	CASSSAPSSYNEQFF	TGTGCCAGCAGCTCCGCGCCGAGCTCCTACAATGAGCAGTTCTTC
NA	NA	TRBV24-1	TRBJ2-3	CATSGQTDTQYF	TGTGCCACCAGTGGACAGACAGATACGCAGTATTTT
TRBD2	NA	TRBV5-3	TRBJ2-3	CARRAGGRTDTQYF	TGTGCCAGACGTGCGGGGGGGCGCACAGATACGCAGTATTTT
NA	NA	TRBV4-3	TRBJ2-1	CASSRSRWAYNEQFF	TGCGCCAGCAGCCGATCAAGATGGGCGTACAATGAGCAGTTCTTC
TRBD1	once	TRBV19	TRBJ1-2	CASSRDRVYGYTF	TGTGCCAGTAGTCGGGACAGGGTTTATGGCTACACCTTC
NA	NA	TRBV6-2/TRBV6-3	TRBJ2-3	CASSYSKRQGYDTQYF	TGTGCCAGCAGTTACTCGAAGCGGCAGGGGTATGATACGCAGTATTTT
NA	NA	TRBV10-3	TRBJ1-1	CAIGGRPNTEAFF	TGTGCCATCGGGGGCCGGCCGAACACTGAAGCTTTCTTT
NA	NA	TRBV6-2/TRBV6-3	TRBJ2-1	CASSYSPVPYNEQFF	TGTGCCAGCAGTTACTCCCCGGTCCCTTACAATGAGCAGTTCTTC
NA	NA	TRBV19	TRBJ1-5	CASSIKNQPQHF	TGTGCCAGTAGTATCAAAAATCAGCCCCAGCATTTT
NA	NA	TRBV2	TRBJ1-1	CASQGTLMNTEAFF	TGTGCCAGCCAGGGGACGCTAATGAACACTGAAGCTTTCTTT
NA	NA	TRBV7-7	TRBJ1-1	CASSGRVENTEAFF	TGTGCCAGCAGCGGCAGGGTAGAGAACACTGAAGCTTTCTTT
TRBD1	NA	TRBV11-2	TRBJ2-7	CASSYGQGYEQYF	TGTGCCAGCAGCTACGGACAGGGTTACGAGCAGTACTTC
NA	NA	TRBV5-4	TRBJ1-3	CASSLDVSSGNTIYF	TGTGCCAGCAGCTTGGACGTTAGCTCTGGAAACACCATATATTTT
TRBD2	NA	TRBV14	TRBJ2-3	CASSQEGTSGGVSDTQYF	TGTGCCAGCAGCCAAGAAGGCACCAGCGGGGGGGTTTCAGATACGCAGTATTTT
TRBD1	NA	TRBV6-1	TRBJ1-2	CASSETLLTPGQIRGYGYTF	TGTGCCAGCAGTGAGACCCTCCTGACACCGGGACAGATTAGGGGCTATGGCTACACCTTC
TRBD2	NA	TRBV18	TRBJ2-1	CASSPQQTSGGASNNEQFF	TGTGCCAGCTCACCCCAACAGACTAGCGGGGGGGCTTCGAACAATGAGCAGTTCTTC
NA	NA	TRBV6-2/TRBV6-3	TRBJ2-3	CASSNEIGTSTDTQYF	TGTGCCAGCAGTAATGAAATCGGGACTAGCACAGATACGCAGTATTTT
TRBD2	NA	TRBV6-4	TRBJ2-1	CASSPASGAQAYNEQFF	TGTGCCAGCAGTCCCGCTAGCGGGGCGCAGGCCTACAATGAGCAGTTCTTC
NA	NA	TRBV18	TRBJ1-6	CASSPGRGHNSPLHF	TGTGCCAGCTCACCCGGGCGGGGGCATAATTCACCCCTCCACTTT
NA	NA	TRBV7-8	TRBJ2-1	CASSPRAGTQKGTSSYNEQFF	TGTGCCAGCAGCCCGAGGGCGGGGACCCAAAAGGGAACAAGCTCCTACAATGAGCAGTTCTTC
NA	NA	TRBV2	TRBJ2-1	CASRLYPYNEQFF	TGTGCCAGCAGGCTCTATCCCTACAATGAGCAGTTCTTC
NA	NA	TRBV18	TRBJ2-3	CASSPYGGTDTQYF	TGTGCCAGCTCACCATACGGGGGCACAGATACGCAGTATTTT
NA	NA	TRBV5-1	TRBJ2-2	CASSYYRGGGELFF	TGCGCCAGCAGCTATTACAGGGGAGGCGGGGAGCTGTTTTTT
NA	NA	TRBV9	TRBJ2-3	CASTRDLLSGDTQYF	TGTGCCAGCACTAGGGACTTACTGTCGGGAGATACGCAGTATTTT
TRBD2	NA	TRBV7-2	TRBJ2-2	CASSRGVTGELFF	TGTGCCAGCAGCCGGGGGGTCACCGGGGAGCTGTTTTTT
NA	NA	TRBV7-8	TRBJ1-5	CASSFESYRNQPQHF	TGTGCCAGCAGCTTCGAGTCTTATCGCAATCAGCCCCAGCATTTT
NA	NA	TRBV10-2	TRBJ2-7	CASSGTPSRSYEQYF	TGCGCCAGCAGTGGGACCCCTAGCCGCTCCTACGAGCAGTACTTC
TRBD1	NA	TRBV6-5	TRBJ1-2	CASSNPGQGTSTF	TGTGCCAGCAGTAATCCGGGACAGGGGACCAGCACCTTC
NA	NA	TRBV7-9	TRBJ1-2	CASSPQREPNYGYTF	TGTGCCAGCAGCCCCCAGCGGGAACCAAACTATGGCTACACCTTC
TRBD2	few	TRBV7-2	TRBJ2-7	CASSLRSVLAGDYEQYF	TGTGCCAGCAGCTTAAGGAGTGTACTAGCGGGGGACTACGAGCAGTACTTC
TRBD2	NA	TRBV5-1	TRBJ2-3	CASSLGRPSGGPSTDTQYF	TGCGCCAGCAGCTTGGGCAGGCCTAGCGGGGGCCCAAGCACAGATACGCAGTATTTT